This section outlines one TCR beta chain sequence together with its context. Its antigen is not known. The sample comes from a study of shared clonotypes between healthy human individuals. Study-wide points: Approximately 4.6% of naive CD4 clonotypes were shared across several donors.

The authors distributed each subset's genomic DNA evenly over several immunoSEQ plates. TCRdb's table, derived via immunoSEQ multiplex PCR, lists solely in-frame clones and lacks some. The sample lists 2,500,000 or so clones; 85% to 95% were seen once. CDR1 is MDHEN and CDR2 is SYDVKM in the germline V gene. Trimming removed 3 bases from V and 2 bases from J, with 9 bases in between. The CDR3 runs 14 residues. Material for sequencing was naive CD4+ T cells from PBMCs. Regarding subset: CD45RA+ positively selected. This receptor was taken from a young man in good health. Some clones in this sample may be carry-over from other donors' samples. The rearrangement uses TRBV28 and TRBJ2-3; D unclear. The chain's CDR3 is CASSFVQTTDTQYF. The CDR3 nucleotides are TGTGCCAGCAGTTTCGTACAAACCACAGATACGCAGTATTTT.